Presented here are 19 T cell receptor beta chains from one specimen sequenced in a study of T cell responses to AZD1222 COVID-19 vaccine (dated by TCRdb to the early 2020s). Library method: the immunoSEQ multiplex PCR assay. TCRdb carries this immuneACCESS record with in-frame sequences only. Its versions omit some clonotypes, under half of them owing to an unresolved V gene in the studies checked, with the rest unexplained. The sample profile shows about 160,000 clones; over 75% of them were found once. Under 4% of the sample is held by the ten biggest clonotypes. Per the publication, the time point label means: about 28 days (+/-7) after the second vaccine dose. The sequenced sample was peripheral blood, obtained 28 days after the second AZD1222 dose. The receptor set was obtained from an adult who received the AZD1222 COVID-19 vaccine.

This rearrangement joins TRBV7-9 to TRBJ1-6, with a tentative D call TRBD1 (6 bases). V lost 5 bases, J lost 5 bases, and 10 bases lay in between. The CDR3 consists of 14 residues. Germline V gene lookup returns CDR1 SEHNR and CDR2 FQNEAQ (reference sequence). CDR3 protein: CASSPDSHNSPLHF. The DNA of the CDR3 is TGTGCCAGCAGCCCGGACAGTCATAATTCACCCCTCCACTTT.

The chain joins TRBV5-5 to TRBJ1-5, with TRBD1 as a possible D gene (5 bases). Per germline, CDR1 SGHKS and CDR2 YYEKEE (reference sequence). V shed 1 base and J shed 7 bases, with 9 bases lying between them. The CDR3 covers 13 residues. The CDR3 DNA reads TGTGCCAGCAGCTTGTCGGGGGACCAGCCCCAGCATTTT. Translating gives CASSLSGDQPQHF.

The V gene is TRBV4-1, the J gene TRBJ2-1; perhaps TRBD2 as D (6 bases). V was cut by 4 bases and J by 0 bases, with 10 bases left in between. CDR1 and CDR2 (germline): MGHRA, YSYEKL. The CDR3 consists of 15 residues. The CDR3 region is CASSPRGISYNEQFF. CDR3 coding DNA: TGCGCCAGCAGCCCCCGCGGGATCTCCTACAATGAGCAGTTCTTC.

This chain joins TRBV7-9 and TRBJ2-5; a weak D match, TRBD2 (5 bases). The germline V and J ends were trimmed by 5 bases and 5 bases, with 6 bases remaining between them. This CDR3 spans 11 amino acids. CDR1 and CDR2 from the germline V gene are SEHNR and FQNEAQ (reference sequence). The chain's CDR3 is CASSERETQYF. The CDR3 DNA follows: TGTGCCAGCAGCGAGCGGGAGACCCAGTACTTC.

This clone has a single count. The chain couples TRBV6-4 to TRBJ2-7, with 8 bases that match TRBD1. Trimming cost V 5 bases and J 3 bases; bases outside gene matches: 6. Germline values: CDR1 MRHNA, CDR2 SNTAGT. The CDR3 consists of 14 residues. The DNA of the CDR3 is TGTGCCAGCAGTCCGACAGGGGCCCTCTACGAGCAGTACTTC. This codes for CASSPTGALYEQYF.

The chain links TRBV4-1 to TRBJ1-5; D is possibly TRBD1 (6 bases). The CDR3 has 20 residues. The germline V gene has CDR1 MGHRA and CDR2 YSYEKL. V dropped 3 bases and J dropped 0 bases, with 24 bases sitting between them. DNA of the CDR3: TGCGCCAGCAGCCATCCTTCTCCGGGAAGGGGGGTGTATAGCAATCAGCCCCAGCATTTT. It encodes CASSHPSPGRGVYSNQPQHF.

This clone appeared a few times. This CDR3 reads CATSRANRFYEQYF. CDR3 bases: TGTGCCACCAGCAGAGCAAACAGATTCTACGAGCAGTACTTC. The V call is TRBV15, the J call TRBJ2-7; D not certain. The germline V and J ends were trimmed by 1 base and 3 bases, with 10 bases remaining between them. The CDR3 sequence is 14 residues long. CDR1 and CDR2 from the germline V gene are LNHNV and YYDKDF (reference sequence).

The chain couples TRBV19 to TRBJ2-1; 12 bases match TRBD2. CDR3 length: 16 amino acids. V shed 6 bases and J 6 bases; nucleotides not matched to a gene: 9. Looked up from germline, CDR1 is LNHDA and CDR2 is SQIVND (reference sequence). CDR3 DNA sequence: TGTGCCAGTAGGGCTAGCGGGAGGGCCTTCGCCAATGAGCAGTTCTTC. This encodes CASRASGRAFANEQFF. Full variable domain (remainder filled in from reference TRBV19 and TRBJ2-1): DGGITQSPKYLFRKEGQNVTLSCEQNLNHDAMYWYRQDPGQGLRLIYYSQIVNDFQKGDIAEGYSVSREKKESFPLTVTSAQKNPTAFYLCASRASGRAFANEQFFGPGTRLTVL.

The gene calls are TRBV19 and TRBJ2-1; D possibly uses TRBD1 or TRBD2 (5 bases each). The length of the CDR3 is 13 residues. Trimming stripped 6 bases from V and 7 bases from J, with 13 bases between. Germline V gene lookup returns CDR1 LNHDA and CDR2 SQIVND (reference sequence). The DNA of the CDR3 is TGTGCCAGTAGGGGCCTGGGGGAAAATGAGCAGTTCTTC. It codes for CASRGLGENEQFF.

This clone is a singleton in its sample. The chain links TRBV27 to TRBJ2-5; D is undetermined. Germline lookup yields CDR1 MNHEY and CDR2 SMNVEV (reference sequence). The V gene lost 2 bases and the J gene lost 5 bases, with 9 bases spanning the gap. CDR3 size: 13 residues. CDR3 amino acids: CASSLGPFETQYF. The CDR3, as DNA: TGTGCCAGCAGTTTAGGGCCCTTCGAGACCCAGTACTTC.

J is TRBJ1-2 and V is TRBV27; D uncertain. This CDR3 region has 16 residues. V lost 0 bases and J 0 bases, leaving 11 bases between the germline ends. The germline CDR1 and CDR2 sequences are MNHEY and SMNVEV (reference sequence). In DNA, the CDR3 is TGTGCCAGCAGTTTATCGTTTGCGACGGCTAACTATGGCTACACCTTC. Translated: CASSLSFATANYGYTF.

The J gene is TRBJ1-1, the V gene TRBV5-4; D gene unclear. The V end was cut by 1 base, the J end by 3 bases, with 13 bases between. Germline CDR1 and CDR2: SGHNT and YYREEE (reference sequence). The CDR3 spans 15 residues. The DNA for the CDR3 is TGTGCCAGCAGCTTGTCCCCTCGGGAGGACACTGAAGCTTTCTTT. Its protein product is CASSLSPREDTEAFF.

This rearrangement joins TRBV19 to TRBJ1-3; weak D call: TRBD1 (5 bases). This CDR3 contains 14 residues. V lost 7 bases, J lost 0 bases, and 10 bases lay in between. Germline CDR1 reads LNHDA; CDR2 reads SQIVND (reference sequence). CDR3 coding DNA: TGTGCCAGTACCCCAGGGAGCTCTGGAAACACCATATATTTT. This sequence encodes CASTPGSSGNTIYF.

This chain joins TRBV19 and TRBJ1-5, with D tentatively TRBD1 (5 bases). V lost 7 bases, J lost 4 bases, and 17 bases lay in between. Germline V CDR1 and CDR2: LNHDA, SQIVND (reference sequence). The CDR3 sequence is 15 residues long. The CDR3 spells CASKGFAGSNQPQHF. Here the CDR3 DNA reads TGTGCCAGTAAGGGGTTTGCGGGCTCAAATCAGCCCCAGCATTTT.

CDR3 in DNA: TGTGCCAGCAGTTTAAAAGTTGCCTCTCGAGATACTGAAGCTTTCTTT. Its translation is CASSLKVASRDTEAFF. The chain has TRBV27 and TRBJ1-1; D unclear. Germline-derived CDR1 and CDR2 are MNHEY and SMNVEV (reference sequence). V lost 2 bases and J 5 bases, leaving 18 bases between the germline ends. The CDR3 has 16 amino acids.

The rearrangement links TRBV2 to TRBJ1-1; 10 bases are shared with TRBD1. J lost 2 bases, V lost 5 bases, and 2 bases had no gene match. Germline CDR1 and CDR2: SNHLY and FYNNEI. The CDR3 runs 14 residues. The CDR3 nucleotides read TGTGCCAGCAGTCGACAGGGGGCTAACACTGAAGCTTTCTTT. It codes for CASSRQGANTEAFF.

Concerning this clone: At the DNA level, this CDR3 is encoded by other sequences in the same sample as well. CDR3 protein: CASSLAGGRAYNEQFF. CDR3 coding DNA: TGCGCCAGCAGCTTGGCCGGGGGAAGGGCTTACAATGAGCAGTTCTTC. J is TRBJ2-1 and V is TRBV5-1; perhaps TRBD2 as D (6 bases). The germline V and J ends were trimmed by 0 bases and 4 bases, with 14 bases remaining between them. This CDR3 comprises 16 residues. Germline V gene sequence: CDR1 SGHRS, CDR2 YFSETQ.

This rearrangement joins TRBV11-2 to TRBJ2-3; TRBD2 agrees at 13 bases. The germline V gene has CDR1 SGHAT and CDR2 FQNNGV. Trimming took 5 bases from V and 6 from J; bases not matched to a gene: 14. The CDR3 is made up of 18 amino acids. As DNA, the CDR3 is TGTGCCAGCAGCCTCTTCGGGACTAGCGGGACCGAGGGTGATACGCAGTATTTT. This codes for CASSLFGTSGTEGDTQYF.

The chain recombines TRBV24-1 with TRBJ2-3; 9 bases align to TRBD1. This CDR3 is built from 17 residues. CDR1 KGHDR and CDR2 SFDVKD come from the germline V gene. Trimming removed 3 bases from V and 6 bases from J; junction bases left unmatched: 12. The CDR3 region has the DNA TGTGCCACCAGTGATCCCGCCGGGACAGGGTCCGGGGATACGCAGTATTTT. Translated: CATSDPAGTGSGDTQYF.